This section outlines one T cell receptor (beta chain) sequence together with its context. No antigen is known for it. The data belong to a study of OX40 agonist ivuxolimab in advanced cancers. The protocol was immunoSEQ multiplex PCR, while the TCRdb copy is restricted to in-frame clones and leaves out a portion. The sample lists about 60,000 clones; roughly 91% were seen once. Points from the study as a whole: Some of the nonresponding patients also showed low levels of normalized T-cell clonal expansion. Mean expanded clone counts were higher in CD8+ than CD4+ T cells.

Per the germline V gene, CDR1 is LNHDA and CDR2 is SQIVND (reference sequence). This CDR3 spans 13 amino acids. V lost 6 bases and J lost 4; bases outside the gene matches: 3. The V and J genes are TRBV19 and TRBJ1-1, with TRBD1 matching 9 bases. Sequences were derived from CD4+ or CD8+ T cells sorted from blood, sampled in a trial of the OX40 agonist ivuxolimab. The TCR was taken from an adult with an advanced solid tumor such as melanoma, head and neck, liver or kidney cancer. The CDR3 bases are TGTGCCAGTAGCCTGACAGGGGGCACTGAAGCTTTCTTT. This sequence encodes CASSLTGGTEAFF.